These 2 T cell receptor beta chains share one sample of origin, sequenced in a study of T cell responses to AZD1222 COVID-19 vaccine (dated by TCRdb to the early 2020s). The method was the immunoSEQ multiplex PCR assay. TCRdb carries this immuneACCESS record with in-frame sequences only. Its versions omit some clonotypes, under half of them owing to an unresolved V gene in the studies checked, with the rest unexplained. This sample has 70,000 or so clones in its table, and less than 85% of those were observed once. Together, the top ten hold roughly 23% of the sample. This specimen's time point label, interpreted: about 28 days (+/-7) after the second vaccine dose. The sample consisted of peripheral blood, taken 28 days after the second AZD1222 dose. Source of these receptors: an adult who received the AZD1222 COVID-19 vaccine.

This clone was detected only a few times. This chain uses TRBV9 with TRBJ2-2, with TRBD2 as a possible D gene (6 bases). V dropped 2 bases and J dropped 5 bases, with 10 bases sitting between them. CDR3 size: 14 residues. In germline, CDR1 is SGDLS, CDR2 YYNGEE. The DNA for the CDR3 is TGTGCCAGCAGCGTCGTCGGGGGTACCGGGGAGCTGTTTTTT. Residues: CASSVVGGTGELFF.

The chain couples TRBV19 to TRBJ1-5, with D unclear. The V gene's germline CDR1 is LNHDA and CDR2 SQIVND (reference sequence). The CDR3 length is 12 residues. With 6 bases removed from V and 9 bases from J, the gap between germline ends came to 12 bases. CDR3 sequence (DNA): TGTGCCAGTAGGAGAGTCAGTGGGCCCCAGCATTTT. Its protein is CASRRVSGPQHF.